This record covers a single TCR beta chain. There are 17 residues in the CDR3. In germline, CDR1 is MRHNA, CDR2 SNTAGT. V dropped 0 bases and J dropped 4; count of bases not matched to a gene: 8. The data stem from a study of blood T cell repertoires in COVID-19. Study-wide context: COVID-19 samples, acute and convalescent, were from the United States, Italy and Spain. From T cells, B-cell-depleted T cells, or PBMCs came the material, which was cDNA or gDNA.

Per the original data handling: Researchers report that nucleated cell counts were estimated from reference gene primer amplification. Assay used: immunoSEQ multiplex PCR; TCRdb lists only in-frame clones, some missing. Clone size and V and J calls were adopted from that table, with D and trimming inferred from the DNA. This sample has some 290,000 clones; 75% to 90% occur once, and the top ten carry under 3.5%. While infection was still active, Seattle patients were enrolled and then followed longitudinally. The sequenced sample was peripheral blood. The V call is TRBV6-4, the J call TRBJ2-1; 8 bases align to TRBD2. This TCR was sampled from a woman in her 30s with COVID-19, enrolled during active disease. This chain's CDR3 is CASSDSSRGGVYNEQFF. CDR3 bases: TGTGCCAGCAGTGACTCTTCCCGGGGGGGAGTTTACAATGAGCAGTTCTTC.